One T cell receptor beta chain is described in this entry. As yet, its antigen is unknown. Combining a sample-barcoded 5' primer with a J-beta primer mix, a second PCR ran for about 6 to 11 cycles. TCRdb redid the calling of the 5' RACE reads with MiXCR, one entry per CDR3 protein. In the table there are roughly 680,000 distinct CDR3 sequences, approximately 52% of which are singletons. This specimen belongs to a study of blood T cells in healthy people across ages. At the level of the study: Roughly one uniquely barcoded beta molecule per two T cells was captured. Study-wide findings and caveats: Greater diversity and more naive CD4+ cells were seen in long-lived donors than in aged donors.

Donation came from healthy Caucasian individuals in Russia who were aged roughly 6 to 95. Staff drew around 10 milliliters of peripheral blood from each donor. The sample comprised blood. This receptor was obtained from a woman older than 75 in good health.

The CDR3 DNA reads TGTGCCAGCAGTTCCCCAGGGCATTACGAGCAGTACTTC. Translating gives CASSSPGHYEQYF. The rearrangement joins TRBV12-3 or TRBV12-4 to TRBJ2-7, with a weak D call TRBD1 (5 bases). CDR3 length equals 13 residues. V was clipped by 4 bases and J by 4 bases, with 11 bases between them.